The 26 T cell receptor beta chains reported below all come from one sample, sequenced in a study of CXCR3-negative and CXCR3-positive naive CD8 T cells. cDNA libraries for TRB were generated by 5' RACE incorporating UMI labels. TCRdb derives one entry per CDR3 protein from the 5' RACE reads, leaving out DNA. Seen in this sample are tens of thousands of distinct CDR3 sequences; the ten most common clones hold nearly 1.5%. Sequenced: naive CXCR3- CD8+ T cells from blood. As for subset: CD45RO-CCR7+CD27+CD95- naive CD8+ T cells lacking CXCR3 (TNR3-). The receptors come from a human donor in good health. Some clones in this sample may be carry-over from other donors' samples.

The genes are TRBV20-1 and TRBJ2-1; TCRdb's D gene call, TRBD2, goes unchecked for lack of DNA. This CDR3 is 14 amino acids long. Germline V gene sequence: CDR1 DFQATT, CDR2 SNEGSKA (reference sequence). This chain's CDR3 is CSGKPGLAVNEQFF.

V is TRBV29-1 and J is TRBJ2-1. Germline values: CDR1 SQVTM, CDR2 ANQGSEA. The CDR3 has 12 amino acids. CDR3 residues: CSAESYVNEQFF.

This sequence joins TRBV7-9 and TRBJ2-1; TCRdb's D gene call, TRBD2, goes unchecked for lack of DNA. The CDR3 consists of 15 residues. Germline CDR1 reads SEHNR; CDR2 reads FQNEAQ (reference sequence). The chain's CDR3 is CASSLVTSVNNEQFF. Filled out from reference TRBV7-9 and TRBJ2-1, the complete variable domain reads DTGVSQNPRHKITKRGQNVTFRCDPISEHNRLYWYRQTLGQGPEFLTYFQNEAQLEKSRLLSDRFSAERPKGSFSTLEIQRTEQGDSAMYLCASSLVTSVNNEQFFGPGTRLTVL.

This CDR3 reads CASSHRDNSYNEQFF. This chain uses TRBV7-9 with TRBJ2-1; as DNA is missing, the TRBD1 call by TCRdb cannot be tested. The CDR3 extends over 15 amino acids. Germline loops: CDR1 SEHNR, CDR2 FQNEAQ (reference sequence).

The V and J genes are TRBV4-2 and TRBJ2-2; TCRdb returns TRBD2, unconfirmable since there is no DNA. This CDR3 comprises 15 residues. CDR1 and CDR2 (germline): LGHNA, YNFKEQ. The CDR3 is CASSGWRENTGELFF.

The V call is TRBV29-1, the J call TRBJ2-2; TCRdb designates TRBD1, a call that cannot be tested without DNA. This CDR3 spans 14 amino acids. The germline V gene has CDR1 SQVTM and CDR2 ANQGSEA. The CDR3 region is CSVQGGVGTGELFF.

The chain combines TRBV12-3 or TRBV12-4 with TRBJ1-1. The CDR3 loop spans 13 amino acids. CDR3 region: CAGTWGLNTEAFF.

The chain has TRBV6-2 or TRBV6-3 and TRBJ1-5. CDR1 and CDR2 from the germline V gene are MNHEY and SVGEGT. The CDR3 covers 13 residues. The CDR3 reads CASKDNVNQPQHF.

The chain employs TRBV29-1 and TRBJ2-1; with no DNA, the TCRdb D assignment of TRBD2 cannot be verified. The germline gives CDR1 SQVTM, CDR2 ANQGSEA. The CDR3 has 13 amino acids. CDR3 protein: CSVAGGSYNEQFF.

The chain uses TRBV14 and TRBJ1-2. The CDR3 spans 16 residues. CDR1 is SGHDN and CDR2 is FVKESK in the germline V gene. The CDR3 reads CASSLGPDVPNYGYTF. The full variable domain, rest sourced from reference TRBV14 and TRBJ1-2, is EAGVTQFPSHSVIEKGQTVTLRCDPISGHDNLYWYRRVMGKEIKFLLHFVKESKQDESGMPNNRFLAERTGGTYSTLKVQPAELEDSGVYFCASSLGPDVPNYGYTFGSGTRLTVV.

The rearrangement joins TRBV7-6 to TRBJ1-1; TCRdb calls TRBD1, which cannot be checked without DNA. Germline values: CDR1 SGHVS, CDR2 FNYEAQ. CDR3 size: 17 residues. The CDR3 reads CASSFSGTGETNTEAFF.

This chain links TRBV7-9 with TRBJ2-7. CDR1 SEHNR and CDR2 FQNEAQ come from the germline V gene (reference sequence). The CDR3 covers 12 residues. CDR3: CASSLDGLEQYF.

This chain links TRBV29-1 with TRBJ2-1; no DNA is available, so the TRBD1 call from TCRdb remains unchecked. CDR3 length: 14 amino acids. Germline values: CDR1 SQVTM, CDR2 ANQGSEA. CDR3 sequence reads: CSVAGQYSYNEQFF.

This chain connects TRBV6-4 to TRBJ2-3; TCRdb lists TRBD2, though no DNA is available to test this call. CDR3 length equals 15 residues. The germline CDR1 and CDR2 sequences are MRHNA and SNTAGT. CDR3 protein: CASSDGVSGADTQYF.

The gene calls are TRBV4-1 and TRBJ2-2; lacking DNA, the TRBD2 call made by TCRdb goes unchecked. This CDR3 is 14 amino acids long. Per germline, CDR1 MGHRA and CDR2 YSYEKL. The CDR3 loop is CASSPRTSTGELFF.

The V and J genes are TRBV14 and TRBJ2-5; there is no DNA to check the TCRdb D call of TRBD1. Germline V lookup: CDR1 SGHDN, CDR2 FVKESK. The CDR3 length is 16 residues. CDR3 region: CASSQAQGAPIETQYF.

The chain carries TRBV12-3 or TRBV12-4 and TRBJ2-5; lacking DNA, the TRBD1 call made by TCRdb goes unchecked. The CDR3 is 13 residues long. CDR3 residues: CASTLNRGETQYF.

CDR3 loop: CASSPAGQGVEDTEAFF. The chain is built from TRBV27 and TRBJ1-1; TCRdb proposes TRBD1, but this gene call is untestable without DNA. From germline, CDR1 is MNHEY and CDR2 SMNVEV (reference sequence). The CDR3 is made up of 17 amino acids.

J is TRBJ1-4 and V is TRBV4-3. The CDR3 sequence is 15 residues long. Germline-derived CDR1 and CDR2 are LGHNA and YSLEER. The CDR3 protein is CASSQEVEYNEKLFF.

V is TRBV4-3 and J is TRBJ1-6; the D call of TRBD1 rests on TCRdb alone, since no DNA is present to check it. Germline V lookup: CDR1 LGHNA, CDR2 YSLEER. The CDR3 totals 17 residues. CDR3 sequence reads: CASSQDRQDYPNSPLHF.

The J gene is TRBJ2-7, the V gene TRBV7-9; the TCRdb D gene call, TRBD1, has no DNA to confirm it. Germline V gene data show CDR1 as SEHNR and CDR2 as FQNEAQ (reference sequence). The CDR3 is 19 residues long. The chain's CDR3 is CASSSRRPGTGSPGIEQYF. The full variable domain, with the rest looked up from reference TRBV7-9 and TRBJ2-7, is DTGVSQNPRHKITKRGQNVTFRCDPISEHNRLYWYRQTLGQGPEFLTYFQNEAQLEKSRLLSDRFSAERPKGSFSTLEIQRTEQGDSAMYLCASSSRRPGTGSPGIEQYFGPGTRLTVT.

The chain joins TRBV11-2 to TRBJ2-7; TCRdb returns TRBD2, unconfirmable since there is no DNA. The CDR3 runs 15 residues. Germline-derived CDR1 and CDR2 are SGHAT and FQNNGV. The CDR3 sequence is CASSLKRTSPSEQYF.

The gene calls are TRBV6-1 and TRBJ2-1; absent DNA, TCRdb's TRBD1 call cannot be checked. The CDR3 extends over 15 amino acids. The V gene's germline CDR1 is MNHNS and CDR2 SASEGT. The chain's CDR3 is CASSEALGGMGEQFF.

The J gene is TRBJ2-3, the V gene TRBV29-1; as DNA is missing, the TRBD1 call by TCRdb cannot be tested. The germline gives CDR1 SQVTM, CDR2 ANQGSEA. The CDR3 covers 16 residues. The CDR3 sequence is CSVESPPGASTDTQYF.

This chain uses TRBV13 with TRBJ2-4. The germline CDR1 and CDR2 sequences are PRHDT and FYEKMQ (reference sequence). CDR3 length: 15 residues. This CDR3 reads CASSDLDKDQNIQYF.

The chain links TRBV28 to TRBJ1-1; TCRdb's D gene call, TRBD1, goes unchecked for lack of DNA. The CDR3 runs 16 residues. CDR1 MDHEN and CDR2 SYDVKM come from the germline V gene. CDR3 sequence: CASSRPGAGVGTEAFF.